The 27 T cell receptor beta chains below were found in one sample sequenced in a study of blood T cell repertoires in COVID-19. Profiling relied on immunoSEQ multiplex PCR, and the TCRdb table lists in-frame clones only, not all of them. This table holds approximately 160,000 clones, around nine tenths found once. Source material: peripheral blood. The receptors shown here come from a man in his sixties with COVID-19, enrolled during active disease.

V usage is TRBV27 and J usage is TRBJ1-5; TRBD1 aligns across 9 bases. The length of the CDR3 is 15 residues. The trim removed 4 bases at V and 5 bases at J, leaving 6 bases unmatched. CDR1 is MNHEY, CDR2 SMNVEV, per germline (reference sequence). This CDR3 reads CASSSLQGAYQPQHF. CDR3 bases: TGTGCCAGCAGTTCGTTACAGGGGGCGTATCAGCCCCAGCATTTT.

The genes are TRBV28 and TRBJ2-7; 9 bases fit TRBD1. The germline gives CDR1 MDHEN, CDR2 SYDVKM. With 7 bases clipped from V and 2 bases from J, the junction kept 6 bases outside the gene matches. The length of the CDR3 is 14 residues. CDR3 DNA sequence: TGTGCCAGCACCGTGACAGGGGGGACCTACGAGCAGTACTTC. Protein sequence: CASTVTGGTYEQYF.

The V gene is TRBV7-3, the J gene TRBJ1-1, with 8 positions matching TRBD1. V was pared by 5 bases and J by 7 bases, with 3 bases of the junction left unmatched. The germline V gene encodes CDR1 SGHTA and CDR2 FQGTGA. CDR3 length equals 12 residues. CDR3 nucleotides: TGTGCCAGCAGCCGGACAGGGATTGAAGCTTTCTTT. It specifies CASSRTGIEAFF.

About this clone: A junction end diverges from the germline sequence, so it may reflect a read error. The chain couples TRBV5-5 to TRBJ1-1, with 7 bases identical to TRBD1. The CDR3 has 15 residues. Germline CDR1 is SGHKS and CDR2 is YYEKEE (reference sequence). CDR3 residues: CASSLSPTGNNEAFF. The CDR3 DNA reads TGTGCCAGCAGCCTCTCCCCGACAGGGAACAATGAAGCTTTCTTT.

The genes are TRBV19 and TRBJ1-2; D unresolved. There are 11 residues in the CDR3. Trimming removed 3 bases from V and 7 bases from J, with 6 bases in between. Germline V gene sequence: CDR1 LNHDA, CDR2 SQIVND (reference sequence). The CDR3 loop is CASSIRGGYTF. The CDR3, as DNA: TGTGCCAGTAGTATTCGGGGTGGCTACACCTTC.

The gene calls are TRBV3-1 (or the pseudogene TRBV3-2) and TRBJ2-5; the D is unclear. CDR3 length equals 16 residues. Looked up from germline, CDR1 is LGHDT and CDR2 is YNNKEL (reference sequence). Trimming took 0 bases from V and 2 from J, leaving 13 bases between them. CDR3: CASSQEDSVGQETQYF. The DNA of the CDR3 is TGTGCCAGCAGCCAAGAAGACTCGGTAGGACAAGAGACCCAGTACTTC.

CDR3 in DNA: TGTGCCAGCACTCCTGACAGTACCCTATATTGGGGCTACACCTTC. This translates into CASTPDSTLYWGYTF. The chain carries TRBV27 and TRBJ1-2, with D possibly matching TRBD1 (5 bases). V was shortened by 7 bases and J by 8 bases, with 23 bases between the two germline ends. The germline CDR1 and CDR2 sequences are MNHEY and SMNVEV (reference sequence). This CDR3 spans 15 amino acids.

J is TRBJ1-2 and V is TRBV6-2 or TRBV6-3; TRBD1 matches at 11 bases. Trimming took 0 bases from V and 7 from J; bases not matched to a gene: 7. The CDR3 length is 16 residues. The germline gives CDR1 MNHEY, CDR2 SVGEGT. The CDR3 sequence: CASSYSMSGQGAGYTF. As DNA, the CDR3 is TGTGCCAGCAGTTACTCGATGTCAGGACAGGGGGCTGGCTACACCTTC.

The V gene is TRBV18, the J gene TRBJ2-3; TRBD2 matches at 9 bases. CDR1 is KGHSH and CDR2 is LQKENI in the germline V gene. V lost 1 base to trimming and J lost 2 bases; unmatched junction nucleotides: 4. This CDR3 is 16 amino acids long. DNA for the CDR3: TGTGCCAGCTCACCACGGAAGCGGGGGGTCACAGATACGCAGTATTTT. Amino acid sequence: CASSPRKRGVTDTQYF.

The chain carries TRBV19 and TRBJ1-3; 9 bases agree with TRBD1. In germline, CDR1 is LNHDA, CDR2 SQIVND (reference sequence). V lost 10 bases and J lost 0; bases outside the gene matches: 7. CDR3 length: 15 amino acids. Written as DNA, the CDR3 is TGTGCCACCGCAGAGGGACAGGGCTCTGGAAACACCATATATTTT. The encoded protein is CATAEGQGSGNTIYF.

V usage is TRBV6-2 or TRBV6-3 and J usage is TRBJ2-7; weak D call: TRBD1 (5 bases). V was shortened by 2 bases and J by 3 bases, with 8 bases between the two germline ends. Germline-derived CDR1 and CDR2 are MNHEY and SVGEGT. CDR3 size: 13 residues. The CDR3 sequence: CASSYDRHYEQYF. In DNA, the CDR3 is TGTGCCAGCAGTTACGACAGACACTACGAGCAGTACTTC.

The chain joins TRBV5-5 to TRBJ1-1; D possibly corresponds to TRBD1 (6 bases). The CDR3 has 14 amino acids. The V end lost 2 bases, the J end lost 5 bases, and 13 bases lay between the germline ends. Germline CDR1 reads SGHKS; CDR2 reads YYEKEE (reference sequence). The CDR3 reads CASSFQQGRTEAFF. CDR3 nucleotides: TGTGCCAGCAGCTTCCAACAGGGAAGGACTGAAGCTTTCTTT.

This clone occurred a few times. The chain employs TRBV11-2 and TRBJ1-6, with a weak D call TRBD1 (5 bases). The germline V gene has CDR1 SGHAT and CDR2 FQNNGV. The V end lost 6 bases, the J end lost 12 bases, and 15 bases lay between the germline ends. The CDR3 is made up of 13 amino acids. As DNA, the CDR3 is TGTGCCAGCAGAAACGACCAGGGAGGACCCCTCCACTTT. Translation gives CASRNDQGGPLHF.

V and J are TRBV7-3 and TRBJ1-3; the D gene is possibly TRBD1 (6 bases). The germline V and J ends were trimmed by 2 bases and 2 bases, with 16 bases remaining between them. The CDR3 loop spans 17 amino acids. CDR1 and CDR2 from the germline V gene are SGHTA and FQGTGA. CDR3 sequence: CASSLQAPGVAGNTIYF. The CDR3 DNA follows: TGTGCCAGCAGCTTACAAGCGCCAGGGGTGGCTGGAAACACCATATATTTT. The full variable domain, in which reference TRBV7-3 and TRBJ1-3 provide the parts outside the CDR3, is GAGVSQTPSNKVTEKGKYVELRCDPISGHTALYWYRQSLGQGPEFLIYFQGTGAADDSGLPNDRFFAVRPEGSVSTLKIQRTERGDSAVYLCASSLQAPGVAGNTIYFGEGSWLTVV.

This clone was seen only a few times. This chain connects TRBV28 to TRBJ1-3; no definite D call. Germline V lookup: CDR1 MDHEN, CDR2 SYDVKM. V lost 6 bases to trimming and J lost 4 bases, with 10 bases between them. CDR3 length equals 13 residues. The CDR3 bases are TGTGCCAGCAGGCGCGGGTGGGGAAACACCATATATTTT. It yields the protein CASRRGWGNTIYF.

V and J are TRBV28 and TRBJ1-2, with D possibly being TRBD1 (5 bases). Germline V gives CDR1 MDHEN, CDR2 SYDVKM. The length of the CDR3 is 15 residues. The V end lost 4 bases, the J end lost 3 bases, and 15 bases lay between the germline ends. In DNA form, the CDR3 reads TGTGCCAGCAGTTACTACGGTACAGGAGACTATGGCTACACCTTC. This translates into CASSYYGTGDYGYTF.

This clone was picked up one time. The gene calls are TRBV19 and TRBJ2-4, with 8 bases matching TRBD1. The V gene's germline CDR1 is LNHDA and CDR2 SQIVND (reference sequence). The ends lost 9 bases at V and 3 bases at J; junction bases unmatched: 7. This CDR3 spans 14 amino acids. CDR3 coding DNA: TGTGCCAGCACAGGGGGAGACAACAAAAACATTCAGTACTTC. It translates to CASTGGDNKNIQYF.

The chain uses TRBV18 and TRBJ1-1; D is unresolved. This CDR3 contains 14 residues. V was pared by 5 bases and J by 5 bases, with 15 bases between. Germline CDR1 reads KGHSH; CDR2 reads LQKENI. CDR3 sequence: CASSESKSATEAFF. CDR3 nucleotide sequence: TGTGCCAGCTCAGAGTCGAAGAGTGCTACTGAAGCTTTCTTT.

V usage is TRBV30 and J usage is TRBJ1-5; D is undetermined. This CDR3 comprises 14 residues. V shed 1 base and J shed 3 bases, with 10 bases lying between them. Germline CDR1 is GTSNPN and CDR2 is SVGIG (reference sequence). As DNA, the CDR3 is TGTGCCTGGAGTGGAGGCTTCCACAATCAGCCCCAGCATTTT. It yields the protein CAWSGGFHNQPQHF.

The J gene is TRBJ1-4, the V gene TRBV7-8; D ambiguous. Trimming left V 1 base short and J 0 bases short, with 12 bases between. The germline CDR1 and CDR2 sequences are SGHVS and FQNEAQ. This CDR3 is 17 amino acids long. CDR3 sequence reads: CASSLVGGQATNEKLFF. The CDR3 region has the DNA TGTGCCAGCAGCTTAGTTGGCGGGCAAGCAACTAATGAAAAACTGTTTTTT.

The genes are TRBV18 and TRBJ2-2; TRBD2 agrees at 14 bases. The CDR3 totals 20 residues. With 3 bases clipped from V and 0 bases from J, the junction kept 9 bases outside the gene matches. CDR1 and CDR2 from the germline V gene are KGHSH and LQKENI. CDR3 sequence (DNA): TGTGCCAGCTCACCGACACCGGGACTAGCGGGAGTAGCGAACACCGGGGAGCTGTTTTTT. Residues: CASSPTPGLAGVANTGELFF.

The genes are TRBV6-5 and TRBJ1-1; 8 positions match TRBD1. Germline values: CDR1 MNHEY, CDR2 SVGAGI. V trimming: 2 bases; J trimming: 8 bases; junction bases outside the gene matches: 4. The length of the CDR3 is 13 residues. The CDR3 sequence is CASSYGQGIEAFF. The CDR3 DNA is TGTGCCAGCAGTTACGGACAGGGAATCGAAGCTTTCTTT.

The chain has TRBV7-2 and TRBJ1-2, with 8 bases fitting TRBD1. J gave up 4 bases and V 5 bases, and 9 bases lay outside the gene matches. CDR3 length: 15 residues. CDR1 SGHTA and CDR2 FQGNSA come from the germline V gene. The CDR3 sequence: CASSPRQGWGYGYTF. CDR3 nucleotide sequence: TGTGCCAGCAGCCCAAGACAGGGGTGGGGCTATGGCTACACCTTC.

The gene calls are TRBV4-3 and TRBJ1-6; TRBD1 aligns across 9 bases. The length of the CDR3 is 18 residues. Per germline, CDR1 LGHNA and CDR2 YSLEER. The ends lost 0 bases at V and 9 bases at J; junction bases unmatched: 12. This CDR3 reads CASSQDLGGTGKGSPLHF. CDR3 nucleotide sequence: TGCGCCAGCAGCCAAGATCTAGGAGGGACAGGGAAGGGTTCACCCCTCCACTTT.

This chain uses TRBV19 with TRBJ2-1; 11 positions agree with TRBD1. V shed 6 bases and J 4 bases; nucleotides not matched to a gene: 17. Per germline, CDR1 LNHDA and CDR2 SQIVND (reference sequence). This CDR3 spans 19 amino acids. The CDR3 DNA reads as TGTGCCAGTAGAAGGACAGGGGGCGGAAGACTAGCGATTTACAATGAGCAGTTCTTC. Protein product: CASRRTGGGRLAIYNEQFF.

The chain combines TRBV5-1 with TRBJ2-4, with TRBD2 identical over 7 bases. V trimming: 5 bases; J trimming: 6 bases; junction bases outside the gene matches: 11. The length of the CDR3 is 15 residues. Germline V lookup: CDR1 SGHRS, CDR2 YFSETQ. As DNA, the CDR3 is TGCGCCAGCAGTCCCGTACAGGCTAGCGGAAACATTCAGTACTTC. Encoded protein: CASSPVQASGNIQYF.

This chain connects TRBV6-6 to TRBJ2-7; 8 bases align to TRBD1. This CDR3 comprises 15 residues. The junction had 6 bases not matched to a gene; V was cut back by 5 bases and J by 0 bases. CDR1 is MNHNY and CDR2 is SVGAGI in the germline V gene (reference sequence). The CDR3 loop is CASSNQGAGSYEQYF. CDR3 sequence (DNA): TGTGCCAGCAGTAACCAGGGGGCGGGCTCCTACGAGCAGTACTTC.